This TCR beta chain was recorded in a study of STAT5B mutations in CD4+ large granular lymphocyte leukemia (dated by TCRdb to the early 2020s). Describing the broader study: Among the healthy controls, the CDR3 'QG' motif was associated with a particular HLA allele. TCRbeta repertoires of CD4+ T-cell large granular lymphocyte leukemia patients were compared with those of healthy blood donors. Flow cytometry on FACSCanto II or FACSVerse showed that the purified fractions were more than 95% pure among lymphocytes.

The paper's findings and limits, for the study overall: Main leukemic clonotypes were private to each patient, although over 20% of the main leukemic clonotypes were found at low frequency in the non-leukemic repertoires of other patients. TRBV06-family usage was enriched among the top patient clones (8/27) compared with healthy controls (2/35). Data were not HLA-matched; higher clonality in CD4+ versus CD8+ T-LGLL could reflect the relatively small sample size. Compared with healthy CD4+ repertoires, CD4-sorted patient repertoires appeared more clonal, and this difference remained even after the putative leukemic clones were removed.

The healthy controls were some 36 blood donors, and the buffy coats of these donors were supplied by the Finnish Red Cross blood service. All TCR-sequenced material derived from peripheral blood: patient blood samples and healthy donor buffy coats. Peripheral blood mononuclear cells were isolated by Ficoll-Hypaque gradient centrifugation. For the healthy controls, CD4+ cells were obtained from buffy coats by magnetic purification. The Gentra Puregene Cell and Tissue kit was used for genomic DNA extraction, and quantification was performed on a Qubit 2.0 fluorometer. As for this clone: Its antigen is currently not known. Qualities for individual bases were not recorded, and no much larger clone is one base off.

From the cysteine up to the phenylalanine, the CDR3 has a length of 16 residues. The sequence is cut down to CDR3 DNA, 48 bases in frame from base 1. Cut back by 2 bases and 2 bases, the V and J ends lie 12 bases apart. CDR1 and CDR2 were assigned from the germline V gene as SGHTA and FQGNSA. The immunoSEQ assay at survey resolution was applied to genomic DNA for sequencing of TCRbeta rearrangements. Under the source paper's analysis protocol: A lowest detectable productive clonotype frequency of 2.59 x 10-5 was observed in the TCR sequencing data. Only productive TCRbeta rearrangements, meaning sequences that were complete and in-frame, were kept for the analyses. The clonality of each sample was calculated as Simpson clonality in the immunoSEQ Analyzer version 3.0. Based on frequency, clones were grouped as very rare, small, medium, large (1-20%) or hyperexpanded (>20%). Generation probabilities were estimated with OLGA 1.2.3, V-gene circos plots were made with VDJtools, specificities were searched in VDJdb, and CDR3 motifs were identified with GLIPH. TCRdb limited this immuneACCESS table to in-frame rearrangements with V and J called. A share of clones is missing; checked studies link under half to unresolved V genes, and the rest is unexplained. V and J calls and clone size are those listed in that table; D and trimming were worked out from the DNA. The sample includes approximately 36,000 clones, with around 80% observed a single time. Around 0.57% of the sample is in the top ten clones.

The origin of this receptor is a human donor in good health. In this chain, TRBV7-2 is recombined with TRBJ2-2, with TRBD2 as a weak D call on 6 bases. Sequenced input: CD4+ T cells from blood buffy coats. The DNA reads as follows: TGTGCCAGCAGCTTATTGAACGGGGGAAACACCGGGGAGCTGTTTTTT. Translated, this is CASSLLNGGNTGELFF.